One sample yielded the 29 T cell receptor beta chains listed below, sequenced in a study of cytomegalovirus exposure and HLA in healthy donors. Primers for the PCR totalled 60 Vbeta and 13 Jbeta. Generated by immunoSEQ multiplex PCR, the TCRdb table keeps only in-frame clones and is missing some. The sample shows hundreds of thousands of clones, around 80% of them seen only once. The sequenced sample consisted of PBMCs. Receptors were obtained from a girl aged 2 to 9 in good health and CMV-seronegative.

The chain couples TRBV19 to TRBJ2-3, with D possibly being TRBD2 (5 bases). V was cut by 4 bases and J by 2 bases, with 10 bases left in between. Germline V gene lookup returns CDR1 LNHDA and CDR2 SQIVND (reference sequence). The length of the CDR3 is 14 residues. The CDR3 DNA sequence: TGTGCCAGTAGTACTCAGCGGAACACAGATACGCAGTATTTT. Translating gives CASSTQRNTDTQYF.

The chain combines TRBV12-5 with TRBJ1-5; the D is unclear. The V end was cut by 6 bases, the J end by 1 base, with 13 bases between. Germline CDR1 LGHNT, CDR2 FRNRAP. This CDR3 is built from 15 residues. CDR3 in DNA: TGTGCTAGTGGCGGGCGGGCGGGGAGCAATCAGCCCCAGCATTTT. The encoded protein is CASGGRAGSNQPQHF.

This rearrangement joins TRBV15 to TRBJ2-2, with 7 bases identical to TRBD2. CDR1 is LNHNV and CDR2 is YYDKDF in the germline V gene (reference sequence). Losses at the gene ends were 5 bases for V and 8 bases for J; bases not matched to a gene: 11. The CDR3 is made up of 15 amino acids. CDR3 DNA sequence: TGTGCCACCAGCTCTCCTAGCGGCGGCGGAGGGGAGCTGTTTTTT. It translates to CATSSPSGGGGELFF.

The chain couples TRBV6-6 to TRBJ2-7; TRBD1 matches at 7 bases. CDR3 length: 14 amino acids. The J segment lost 4 bases and the V segment lost 4 bases, leaving 7 bases of the junction unmatched. Germline V gene sequence: CDR1 MNHNY, CDR2 SVGAGI (reference sequence). The CDR3 DNA reads as TGTGCCAGCAGTTCCCTGGGACAGATATACGAGCAGTACTTC. Encoded protein: CASSSLGQIYEQYF.

About this clone itself: The junction departs from the called germline gene at one end, perhaps through a read error. V gene TRBV7-2 combines with J gene TRBJ2-1; 8 bases line up with TRBD2. The CDR3 sequence is 16 residues long. Per germline, CDR1 SGHTA and CDR2 FQGNSA. CDR3 sequence: CASSLAWAGGINEQFF. DNA of the CDR3: TGTGCCAGCAGCCTAGCCTGGGCGGGGGGAATTAATGAGCAGTTCTTC.

The chain uses TRBV30 and TRBJ1-1, with D unresolved. The V end was cut by 3 bases, the J end by 5 bases, with 16 bases between. The CDR3 totals 14 residues. CDR1 and CDR2 from the germline V gene are GTSNPN and SVGIG (reference sequence). Here the CDR3 reads CAWRRWSLETEAFF. The CDR3, as DNA: TGTGCCTGGAGGCGGTGGAGCTTGGAAACTGAAGCTTTCTTT.

The chain links TRBV5-1 to TRBJ2-2; D may be TRBD2 (5 bases). In germline, CDR1 is SGHRS, CDR2 YFSETQ. The CDR3 totals 15 residues. Trimming left V 5 bases short and J 4 bases short, with 15 bases between. The CDR3 region is CASRPQWESTGELFF. In DNA, the CDR3 is TGCGCCAGCAGGCCCCAGTGGGAGTCCACCGGGGAGCTGTTTTTT. Drawing the rest from reference TRBV5-1 and TRBJ2-2, the complete variable domain is KAGVTQTPRYLIKTRGQQVTLSCSPISGHRSVSWYQQTPGQGLQFLFEYFSETQRNKGNFPGRFSGRQFSNSRSEMNVSTLELGDSALYLCASRPQWESTGELFFGEGSRLTVL.

This rearrangement joins TRBV5-1 to TRBJ2-7; D possibly corresponds to TRBD1 (5 bases). The CDR3 consists of 13 residues. The V gene lost 0 bases and the J gene lost 2 bases, with 6 bases spanning the gap. Per germline, CDR1 SGHRS and CDR2 YFSETQ. The CDR3 loop reads CASSLEGTYEQYF. CDR3 DNA sequence: TGCGCCAGCAGCTTGGAGGGGACCTACGAGCAGTACTTC.

V is TRBV5-1 and J is TRBJ1-1; no reliable D call. The CDR3 runs 13 residues. Germline V CDR1 and CDR2: SGHRS, YFSETQ. With 4 bases removed from V and 3 bases from J, the gap between germline ends came to 10 bases. Written as DNA, the CDR3 is TGCGCCAGCAGCGGATTCCGGGACACTGAAGCTTTCTTT. Translation gives CASSGFRDTEAFF.

The V call is TRBV14, the J call TRBJ1-4, with TRBD1 identical over 7 bases. J was trimmed by 13 bases and V by 3 bases; bases with no gene match: 2. The CDR3 length is 11 residues. Germline values: CDR1 SGHDN, CDR2 FVKESK. CDR3 sequence (DNA): TGTGCCAGCAGCCAGGGGACAGTACTGTTTTTT. Amino acid sequence: CASSQGTVLFF.

V is TRBV10-3 and J is TRBJ2-3, with TRBD1 matching 9 bases. Germline V gene lookup returns CDR1 ENHRY and CDR2 SYGVKD. J was trimmed by 8 bases and V by 4 bases; bases with no gene match: 13. This CDR3 is built from 16 residues. The CDR3 nucleotides are TGTGCCATCAGTGGCCGGGACAGGGTCACGGGGAGTACGCAGTATTTT. This encodes CAISGRDRVTGSTQYF.

The J gene is TRBJ2-7, the V gene TRBV5-4; 9 nucleotides line up with TRBD1. Trimming cost V 1 base and J 0 bases; bases outside gene matches: 5. CDR1 is SGHNT and CDR2 is YYREEE in the germline V gene (reference sequence). This CDR3 region has 16 residues. The chain's CDR3 is CASSLHRDRASYEQYF. The CDR3, as DNA: TGTGCCAGCAGCTTGCACCGGGACAGGGCCTCCTACGAGCAGTACTTC.

The CDR3 nucleotides read TGTGCCAGCAGCCCTAGATTCGCTAGCGGGGTGACCCAGTACTTC. It specifies CASSPRFASGVTQYF. The V gene is TRBV11-2, the J gene TRBJ2-5; 9 bases match TRBD2. The germline CDR1 and CDR2 sequences are SGHAT and FQNNGV. The CDR3 length is 15 residues. J lost 7 bases, V lost 5 bases, and 11 bases had no gene match.

The J gene is TRBJ2-3, the V gene TRBV5-4; D may be TRBD2 (5 bases). The CDR3 is 12 residues long. Germline V gene data show CDR1 as SGHNT and CDR2 as YYREEE (reference sequence). The ends were cut back, 4 bases at V and 3 bases at J, with 6 bases in the middle. The CDR3 loop is CASSEGTDTQYF. CDR3 nucleotides: TGTGCCAGCAGCGAGGGAACAGATACGCAGTATTTT.

This clone appeared once. The chain recombines TRBV11-2 with TRBJ1-1, with D perhaps TRBD1 (6 bases). Germline-derived CDR1 and CDR2 are SGHAT and FQNNGV. The CDR3 has 17 residues. The ends were cut back, 0 bases at V and 1 base at J, with 15 bases in the middle. The CDR3 nucleotides read TGTGCCAGCAGCTTAGATAGATGGGGGGGCAGGAACACTGAAGCTTTCTTT. Translated: CASSLDRWGGRNTEAFF.

The chain employs TRBV7-2 and TRBJ2-3; 7 nucleotides align to TRBD1. This CDR3 spans 14 amino acids. Looked up from germline, CDR1 is SGHTA and CDR2 is FQGNSA. J lost 3 bases, V lost 5 bases, and 5 bases had no gene match. The CDR3 loop reads CASSTPQGTDTQYF. The CDR3 region has the DNA TGTGCCAGCAGCACGCCACAGGGGACAGATACGCAGTATTTT.

This chain connects TRBV5-1 to TRBJ2-7; weak D call: TRBD2 (5 bases). Germline V lookup: CDR1 SGHRS, CDR2 YFSETQ. CDR3 length: 15 amino acids. The V and J ends lost 0 bases and 3 bases respectively, with 13 bases between them. The CDR3 DNA is TGCGCCAGCAGCTTGGAGGACTCCTCACTCTACGAGCAGTACTTC. Translated: CASSLEDSSLYEQYF. The variable domain in full, with the rest retrieved from reference TRBV5-1 and TRBJ2-7, is KAGVTQTPRYLIKTRGQQVTLSCSPISGHRSVSWYQQTPGQGLQFLFEYFSETQRNKGNFPGRFSGRQFSNSRSEMNVSTLELGDSALYLCASSLEDSSLYEQYFGPGTRLTVT.

The count of this clone is one. This chain connects TRBV13 to TRBJ2-2; a weak D match, TRBD2 (5 bases). V lost 5 bases and J lost 2, with 18 bases in between. Germline V CDR1 and CDR2: PRHDT, FYEKMQ (reference sequence). This CDR3 is 17 amino acids long. CDR3 coding DNA: TGTGCCAGCAGCCCTGCCGGTGAGGGTCCAAACACCGGGGAGCTGTTTTTT. The encoded protein is CASSPAGEGPNTGELFF.

The rearrangement joins TRBV30 to TRBJ2-5; tentatively, D is TRBD1 (6 bases). Germline V gene sequence: CDR1 GTSNPN, CDR2 SVGIG (reference sequence). The CDR3 runs to 14 residues. With 0 bases removed from V and 6 bases from J, the gap between germline ends came to 14 bases. CDR3 bases: TGTGCCTGGAGTGTTCCAGGGGTTGGGAAGACCCAGTACTTC. It encodes CAWSVPGVGKTQYF.

The V call is TRBV5-6, the J call TRBJ2-5, with D tentatively TRBD2 (5 bases). V dropped 2 bases and J dropped 4 bases, with 21 bases sitting between them. The CDR3 has 17 residues. Germline V gene lookup returns CDR1 SGHDT and CDR2 YYEEEE. CDR3 in DNA: TGTGCCAGCAGCTTCCGTAGAGGGCCTTTGGGAGCAGAGACCCAGTACTTC. It encodes CASSFRRGPLGAETQYF. Full variable domain (remainder filled in from reference TRBV5-6 and TRBJ2-5): DAGVTQSPTHLIKTRGQQVTLRCSPKSGHDTVSWYQQALGQGPQFIFQYYEEEERQRGNFPDRFSGHQFPNYSSELNVNALLLGDSALYLCASSFRRGPLGAETQYFGPGTRLLVL.

This sequence joins TRBV29-1 and TRBJ2-7; D is possibly TRBD1 (6 bases). The germline CDR1 and CDR2 sequences are SQVTM and ANQGSEA. The V and J ends lost 5 bases and 2 bases respectively, with 16 bases between them. This CDR3 spans 14 amino acids. The CDR3 spells CSVQDSTLAYEQYF. CDR3 coding DNA: TGCAGCGTTCAGGACAGTACTCTAGCCTACGAGCAGTACTTC.

This chain uses TRBV2 with TRBJ1-5; no reliable D call. Trimming removed 2 bases at V and 7 bases at J, with 12 bases between. Germline CDR1 reads SNHLY; CDR2 reads FYNNEI. CDR3 length equals 14 residues. Written as DNA, the CDR3 is TGTGCCAGCAGTGAAAGCGGAGGGAGGCAGCCCCAGCATTTT. Its translation is CASSESGGRQPQHF.

This clone has a handful of counts. The gene calls are TRBV4-2 and TRBJ1-2; TRBD1 is a possible D gene (5 bases). V was trimmed by 0 bases and J by 2 bases, leaving 10 bases between them. Germline V gene lookup returns CDR1 LGHNA and CDR2 YNFKEQ. The CDR3 runs to 15 residues. CDR3 region: CASSQDWGDNYGYTF. CDR3 DNA: TGTGCCAGCAGCCAAGATTGGGGCGACAACTATGGCTACACCTTC.

The CDR3 region has the DNA TGTGCCAGCTCTCCTACGGGCGGGGGAGGCACTGAAGCTTTCTTT. This gives the protein CASSPTGGGGTEAFF. The chain recombines TRBV18 with TRBJ1-1; perhaps TRBD1 as D (5 bases). CDR3 length equals 15 residues. V was trimmed by 6 bases and J by 4 bases, leaving 18 bases between them. The V gene's germline CDR1 is KGHSH and CDR2 LQKENI.

This chain connects TRBV5-4 to TRBJ2-1; TRBD2 agrees at 12 bases. The CDR3 is 15 residues long. Germline V gene sequence: CDR1 SGHNT, CDR2 YYREEE (reference sequence). The ends lost 3 bases at V and 7 bases at J; junction bases unmatched: 5. The CDR3 nucleotides are TGTGCCAGCAGCTCTAGCGGGAGGGCCATTAATGAGCAGTTCTTC. It yields the protein CASSSSGRAINEQFF.

The chain couples TRBV19 to TRBJ2-2; 7 nucleotides line up with TRBD2. This CDR3 contains 14 residues. Germline V lookup: CDR1 LNHDA, CDR2 SQIVND (reference sequence). The trim removed 4 bases at V and 3 bases at J, leaving 2 bases unmatched. CDR3 residues: CASSSGSDTGELFF. The DNA of the CDR3 is TGTGCCAGTAGTAGCGGGAGCGACACCGGGGAGCTGTTTTTT. Using reference TRBV19 and TRBJ2-2 for the parts outside the CDR3, the full variable domain is DGGITQSPKYLFRKEGQNVTLSCEQNLNHDAMYWYRQDPGQGLRLIYYSQIVNDFQKGDIAEGYSVSREKKESFPLTVTSAQKNPTAFYLCASSSGSDTGELFFGEGSRLTVL.

The V gene is TRBV5-1, the J gene TRBJ2-1, with 12 bases fitting TRBD1. The junction had 3 bases not matched to a gene; V was cut back by 3 bases and J by 2 bases. This CDR3 is built from 16 residues. Germline V gives CDR1 SGHRS, CDR2 YFSETQ. DNA of the CDR3: TGCGCCAGCAGCTCGGGACAGGGGGCGGCCTACAATGAGCAGTTCTTC. Its translation: CASSSGQGAAYNEQFF.

The V gene is TRBV25-1, the J gene TRBJ1-3, with 7 bases fitting TRBD1. V lost 3 bases and J lost 0; bases outside the gene matches: 5. The CDR3 extends over 16 amino acids. The germline gives CDR1 MGHDK, CDR2 SYGVNS. Here the CDR3 DNA reads TGTGCCAGCAGTGAGGTCGGGACAGCCTCTGGAAACACCATATATTTT. Its protein product is CASSEVGTASGNTIYF.

The genes are TRBV10-3 and TRBJ2-3; D not certain. The germline V gene encodes CDR1 ENHRY and CDR2 SYGVKD. CDR3 length: 12 amino acids. The V gene lost 6 bases and the J gene lost 2 bases, with 6 bases spanning the gap. The CDR3 nucleotides read TGTGCCATCAGGTCAGACACAGATACGCAGTATTTT. Encoded protein: CAIRSDTDTQYF.